The rows below give T cell receptor beta chains drawn from one sample of a study of T cell responses to AZD1222 COVID-19 vaccine. The table came from immunoSEQ multiplex PCR; TCRdb's copy has only in-frame clones and leaves some out. The sample lists roughly 100,000 clones, 70% to 90% occurring once. Specimen: peripheral blood, collected on day 0 of AZD1222 vaccination. All receptors derive from an adult in good health. Each CDR3 is given with its conserved first and last residue. Fields, in order: CDR3 length, V gene, D gene, clone size, J gene, CDR3 DNA, CDR3 protein. D genes are given only for firm matches. Size values are once, few and many counts, or a class for expanded clones, and some rows have none.

16	TRBV19	TRBD1	-	TRBJ2-3	TGTGCCAGTAGTACCTACCGGGACAGATACACAGATACGCAGTATTTT	CASSTYRDRYTDTQYF
14	TRBV7-3	-	-	TRBJ2-2	TGTGCCAGCAGCTTAAGTGATTCCACCGGGGAGCTGTTTTTT	CASSLSDSTGELFF
13	TRBV29-1	-	few	TRBJ2-7	TGCAGCGTTGGAGGGGGTCAGTCCTACGAGCAGTACTTC	CSVGGGQSYEQYF
15	TRBV28	-	-	TRBJ1-1	TGTGCCAGCAGTTGGTTTAGGACACGAGGCGCTGAAGCTTTCTTT	CASSWFRTRGAEAFF
15	TRBV7-3	-	-	TRBJ2-5	TGTGCCAGCAGCTTAATCCCAGGGGCTTGGGAGACCCAGTACTTC	CASSLIPGAWETQYF
14	TRBV11-2	-	-	TRBJ1-3	TGTGCCAGCAGCTTTAGAACAAATGGAAACACCATATATTTT	CASSFRTNGNTIYF
12	TRBV4-1	-	-	TRBJ1-1	TGCGCCAGCAGCCAAGACCTTACTGAAGCTTTCTTT	CASSQDLTEAFF
10	TRBV7-9	-	-	TRBJ2-2	TGTGCCTCTGGGGCGGGGGAGCTGTTTTTT	CASGAGELFF
12	TRBV19	-	-	TRBJ1-1	TGTGCCAGCGGTGGCGGGTACACTGAAGCTTTCTTT	CASGGGYTEAFF
13	TRBV7-8	-	-	TRBJ1-1	TGTGCCAGCAGCTTACATATGAACACTGAAGCTTTCTTT	CASSLHMNTEAFF
13	TRBV29-1	-	-	TRBJ1-1	TGCAGCGTTAATCTCGGCAGGGGCCCTGAAGCTTTCTTT	CSVNLGRGPEAFF
14	TRBV12-5	-	-	TRBJ1-1	TGTGCTAGTGGTTCCCCTCAGGGCTACACTGAAGCTTTCTTT	CASGSPQGYTEAFF
14	TRBV5-1	TRBD1	-	TRBJ1-1	TGCGCCAGCAGGAAGACAGGGGTTGGCACTGAAGCTTTCTTT	CASRKTGVGTEAFF
11	TRBV7-9	-	-	TRBJ2-3	TGTGCGAGCTCGGGGTCAGATACGCAGTATTTT	CASSGSDTQYF
17	TRBV30	-	-	TRBJ1-5	TGTGCCTGGGCTGCAGGGGAGGAAAGGTATAGCAATCAGCCCCAGCATTTT	CAWAAGEERYSNQPQHF
14	TRBV4-2	-	-	TRBJ1-1	TGTGCCAGCAGCCAGGGCACTTTGAACACTGAAGCTTTCTTT	CASSQGTLNTEAFF
13	TRBV18	TRBD1	-	TRBJ2-7	TGTGCCAGCTCACCAGGGACAGTCTACGAGCAGTACTTC	CASSPGTVYEQYF
15	TRBV4-1	-	-	TRBJ2-3	TGCGCCAGCAGCCAAGATCTGGGCCTGACAAGCACGCAGTATTTT	CASSQDLGLTSTQYF
16	TRBV6-2/TRBV6-3	TRBD1	-	TRBJ2-4	TGTGCCAGCAGTTATTTCAGGGGGCGAGCCAAAAACATTCAGTACTTC	CASSYFRGRAKNIQYF
14	TRBV19	TRBD1	-	TRBJ1-4	TGTGCCAGTAGTATAGGGACAGGGGGCGAAAAACTGTTTTTT	CASSIGTGGEKLFF
12	TRBV19	-	-	TRBJ1-3	TGTGCCAGTAGGCCAGGCGGGAACACCATATATTTT	CASRPGGNTIYF
13	TRBV15	-	-	TRBJ2-1	TGTGCCACCAGCAGAACAACAGGGAATGAGCAGTTCTTC	CATSRTTGNEQFF
13	TRBV6-5	-	-	TRBJ1-2	TGTGCCAGCAGTTTGGGACTCTCGGTGGGCTACACCTTC	CASSLGLSVGYTF
13	TRBV7-6	-	-	TRBJ1-1	TGTGCCAGCAGCTTACCGGGGTCCCCTGAAGCTTTCTTT	CASSLPGSPEAFF
14	TRBV6-5	TRBD1	-	TRBJ2-7	TGTGCCAGCAGCCCGGGACAGGGTCTGTACGAGCAGTACTTC	CASSPGQGLYEQYF
13	TRBV15	-	-	TRBJ2-5	TGTGCCACCAGGACAGCCGGAATAGAGACCCAGTACTTC	CATRTAGIETQYF
13	TRBV5-4	TRBD1	-	TRBJ1-2	TGTGCCAGCAGCTTACAGGGGAGAGGAGGCTACACCTTC	CASSLQGRGGYTF
15	TRBV2	-	-	TRBJ1-4	TGTGCCAGCAGCACTCTTCGGGAGACGAATGAAAAACTGTTTTTT	CASSTLRETNEKLFF
16	TRBV9	-	-	TRBJ2-1	TGTGCCAGCAGCGTAGCAGGGCTCAGCTCCTACAATGAGCAGTTCTTC	CASSVAGLSSYNEQFF
18	TRBV7-3	-	-	TRBJ2-6	TGTGCCAGCAGCTTAAGGGCCAGAACCTTCTCTGGGGCCAACGTCCTGACTTTC	CASSLRARTFSGANVLTF
14	TRBV5-1	-	-	TRBJ2-3	TGCGCCAGCAGCTACCGGGACCCCTCGGATACGCAGTATTTT	CASSYRDPSDTQYF
15	TRBV5-1	-	once	TRBJ1-1	TGCGCCAGCAGCTTGAGGGTCGGGCCGAACACTGAAGCTTTCTTT	CASSLRVGPNTEAFF
16	TRBV7-2	-	-	TRBJ2-3	TGTGCCAGCAGCGAAACCCTTGGGGGTAGCACAGATACGCAGTATTTT	CASSETLGGSTDTQYF
16	TRBV6-2/TRBV6-3	TRBD1	-	TRBJ1-1	TGTGCCAGCAGCCGCAGGGGGCCCGATATGAACACTGAAGCTTTCTTT	CASSRRGPDMNTEAFF
13	TRBV6-4	-	-	TRBJ2-3	TGTGCCAGCAGAGACCCCACCGACGATACGCAGTATTTT	CASRDPTDDTQYF
14	TRBV5-1	-	-	TRBJ1-6	TGCGCCAGCAGCGCTGACGTGGGAAATTCACCCCTCCACTTT	CASSADVGNSPLHF
13	TRBV30	-	-	TRBJ1-5	TGTGCCTGGAGTGCAGGGGGCAATCAGCCCCAGCATTTT	CAWSAGGNQPQHF
15	TRBV4-1	-	-	TRBJ1-2	TGCGCCAGCAGCCAAGAGACGACAGGTGGGAGTGGCTACACCTTC	CASSQETTGGSGYTF
13	TRBV5-1	-	few	TRBJ1-1	TGCGCCAGCAGCCTAACAGATAAGACTGAAGCTTTCTTT	CASSLTDKTEAFF
15	TRBV9	TRBD1	-	TRBJ2-7	TGTGCCAGCAGCGACCGTCCCGGGACAGGTTTCGAGCAGTACTTC	CASSDRPGTGFEQYF
14	TRBV20-1	-	-	TRBJ2-1	TGCAGTGCTAGTTCGGGGGCGCCCCACAATGAGCAGTTCTTC	CSASSGAPHNEQFF
16	TRBV5-1	-	-	TRBJ1-2	TGCGCCAGCAGCTCCGAACCAGGGCCCTCTAACTATGGCTACACCTTC	CASSSEPGPSNYGYTF
13	TRBV30	-	-	TRBJ1-6	TGTGCCTGGGAGGGACGGCTTAATTCACCCCTCCACTTT	CAWEGRLNSPLHF
21	TRBV4-2	TRBD2	-	TRBJ2-1	TGTGCCAGCAGCCAAGTGGGTGAGGGACTAGCGAAGACGGGGCGGGACAATGAGCAGTTCTTC	CASSQVGEGLAKTGRDNEQFF
17	TRBV4-2	TRBD1	-	TRBJ1-2	TGTGCCAGCAGCCAAGCCGGGGCAGGGGGCGAGGACTATGGCTACACCTTC	CASSQAGAGGEDYGYTF
16	TRBV6-4	-	-	TRBJ2-1	TGTGCCAGCAGTGACTCCGGGACCCTAGTATCGAATGAGCAGTTCTTC	CASSDSGTLVSNEQFF
15	TRBV7-9	-	-	TRBJ1-3	TGTGCCAGCAGCCAGGGGAGGCAGAGCAGAAACACCATATATTTT	CASSQGRQSRNTIYF